This note documents a single T cell receptor (beta chain) sequence. This clonotype was counted only a few times. Its antigen is not yet known. No much larger clone exists at a distance of one base, and base qualities are not known. CDR1 is given as SGHDT and CDR2 as YYEEEE, both from the germline V gene. Measured from the cysteine to the phenylalanine, the CDR3 is 12 residues long. CDR3 DNA only is kept here, 36 bases in frame from base 1. V gives up 6 bases and J gives up 6 bases, and the segment between their germline ends measures 12 bases. This specimen comes from a study of chronic HIV infection and antiretroviral therapy (dated by TCRdb to between 2014 and 2017). The receptor library was made with 5' RACE. Instrument used: Illumina MiSeq. TCRdb reworked the public reads: Q25 trimming with fastp, MiXCR clone assembly, productive beta chains retained. Rows are unified per CDR3 protein, each entry keeping the most common DNA and genes. The sample table contains 40,000 to 50,000 distinct CDR3 sequences; only one count was recorded for approximately 19% of them. About 2.7% of the sample comes from the top ten.

Recombination linked TRBV5-6 to TRBJ1-1; the D gene lacks a confident call. The receptor was derived from an adult who had HIV and had not received antiretroviral therapy, or was an uninfected healthy control (not recorded which). Sequencing input: peripheral blood. The CDR3 is CASTIAESEAFF. The DNA reads as follows: TGTGCCAGCACCATTGCTGAGTCTGAAGCTTTCTTT.